The clone carrying this T cell receptor beta chain appeared a few times. PCR was performed using 60 Vbeta and 13 Jbeta primers. Sequencing used immunoSEQ multiplex PCR; TCRdb keeps in-frame clones, though not all of them. The sample includes around 210,000 clones, roughly 73% of them seen just once. Trimming at V came to 6 bases and at J to 2 bases, leaving 14 bases not matched to a gene. There are 18 residues in the CDR3. Germline CDR1 SQVTM, CDR2 ANQGSEA. This entry comes from a study of cytomegalovirus exposure and HLA in healthy donors. The TCR sequence derives from a boy aged 5-17 years in good health and CMV-seronegative. V usage is TRBV29-1 and J usage is TRBJ2-6; 9 nucleotides agree with TRBD1. Input material: PBMCs. The CDR3 region has the DNA TGCAGCGTCGCGGACCGGGACAGGGTGGTTCCTGGGGCCAACGTCCTGACTTTC. Amino acids: CSVADRDRVVPGANVLTF.